The clone carrying this TCR beta chain has just a few counts. This CDR3 spans 16 amino acids. Trimming left V 6 bases short and J 0 bases short, with 14 bases between. The sample belongs to a study of T-cell memory formation after mild COVID-19. Study as a whole: TCR clusters were mostly donor specific.

TCRdb independently ran MiXCR on the 5' RACE reads; one entry per CDR3 protein. The data hold roughly 560,000 distinct CDR3 sequences, with about 20% observed a single time. The specimen was PBMCs or a T cell subset sorted from them (not recorded which). V usage is TRBV12-3 or TRBV12-4 and J usage is TRBJ2-2; the D gene is possibly TRBD1 (6 bases). The receptor comes from an adult woman who had mild COVID-19 (a few samples of this study predate the infection). Cell type and time point are not known. As DNA, the CDR3 is TGTGCCAGCAGCCTACAGGGACCCCCGAACACCGGGGAGCTGTTTTTT. It yields the protein CASSLQGPPNTGELFF.